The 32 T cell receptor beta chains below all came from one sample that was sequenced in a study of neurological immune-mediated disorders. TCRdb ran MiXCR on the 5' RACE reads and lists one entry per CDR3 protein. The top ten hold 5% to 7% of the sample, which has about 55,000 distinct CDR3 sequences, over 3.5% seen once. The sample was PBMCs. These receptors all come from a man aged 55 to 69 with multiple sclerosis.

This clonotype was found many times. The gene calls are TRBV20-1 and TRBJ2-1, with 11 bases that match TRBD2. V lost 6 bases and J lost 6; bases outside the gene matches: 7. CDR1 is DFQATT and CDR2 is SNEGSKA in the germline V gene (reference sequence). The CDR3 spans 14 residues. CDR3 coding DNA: TGCAGTGCCAGTAGCGGGGGGGCTTTCAATGAGCAGTTCTTC. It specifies CSASSGGAFNEQFF.

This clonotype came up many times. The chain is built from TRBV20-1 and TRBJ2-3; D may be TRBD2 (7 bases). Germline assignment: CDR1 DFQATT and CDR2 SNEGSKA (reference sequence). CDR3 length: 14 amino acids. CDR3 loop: CRVPSGGPTDTQYF. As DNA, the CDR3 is TGCAGGGTTCCTTCGGGGGGCCCCACAGATACGCAGTATTTT.

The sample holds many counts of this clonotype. The CDR3 here is CASSLAGQAPETQYF. The CDR3 DNA follows: TGCGCCAGCAGCTTGGCCGGGCAGGCTCCAGAGACCCAGTACTTC. The V gene is TRBV5-1, the J gene TRBJ2-5, with no clear D. Germline values: CDR1 SGHRS, CDR2 YFSETQ. The CDR3 has 15 residues. V was trimmed by 0 bases and J by 4 bases, leaving 13 bases between them.

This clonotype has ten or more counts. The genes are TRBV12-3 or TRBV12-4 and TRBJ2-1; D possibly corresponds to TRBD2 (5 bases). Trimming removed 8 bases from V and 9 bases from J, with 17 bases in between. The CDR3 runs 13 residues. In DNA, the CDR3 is TGTGCCAGCTCCAAGGCCGGAGGCAGTGAGCAGTTCTTC. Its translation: CASSKAGGSEQFF.

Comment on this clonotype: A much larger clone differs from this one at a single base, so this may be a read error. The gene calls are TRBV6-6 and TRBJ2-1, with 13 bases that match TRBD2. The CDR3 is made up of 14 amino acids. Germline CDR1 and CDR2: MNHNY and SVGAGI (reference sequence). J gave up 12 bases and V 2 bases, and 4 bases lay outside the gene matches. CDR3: CASSYTSGRDAQFF. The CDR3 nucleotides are TGTGCCAGCAGTTACACTAGCGGGAGGGATGCGCAGTTCTTC.

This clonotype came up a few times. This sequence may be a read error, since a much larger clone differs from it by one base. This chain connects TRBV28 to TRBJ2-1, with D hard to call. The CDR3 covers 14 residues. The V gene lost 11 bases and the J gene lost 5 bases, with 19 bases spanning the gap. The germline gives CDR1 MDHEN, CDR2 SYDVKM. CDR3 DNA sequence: TGTGCCGTCCGGCCTCGAAAGGGTAACAATGAGCAGTTCTTC. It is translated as CAVRPRKGNNEQFF.

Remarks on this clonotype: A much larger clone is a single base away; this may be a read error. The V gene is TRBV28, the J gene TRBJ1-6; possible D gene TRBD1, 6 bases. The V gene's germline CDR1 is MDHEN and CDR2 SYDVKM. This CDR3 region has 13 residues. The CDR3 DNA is TGTGCCAGCCAGGACAGCAATAATTCACACCTCCACTTT. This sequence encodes CASQDSNNSHLHF.

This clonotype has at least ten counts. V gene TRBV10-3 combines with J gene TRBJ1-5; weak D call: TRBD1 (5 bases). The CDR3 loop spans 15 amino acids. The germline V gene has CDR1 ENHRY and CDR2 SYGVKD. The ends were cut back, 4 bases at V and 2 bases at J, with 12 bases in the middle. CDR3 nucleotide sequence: TGTGCCATCAGTGGGGGGGGATCGGGCAATCAGCCCCAGCATTTT. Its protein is CAISGGGSGNQPQHF.

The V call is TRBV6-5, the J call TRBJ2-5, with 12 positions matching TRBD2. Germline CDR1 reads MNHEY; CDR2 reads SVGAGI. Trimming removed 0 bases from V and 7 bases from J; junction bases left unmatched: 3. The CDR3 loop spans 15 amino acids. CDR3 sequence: CASSYSASGGGTQYF. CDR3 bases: TGTGCCAGCAGTTACTCTGCTAGCGGGGGGGGGACCCAGTACTTC.

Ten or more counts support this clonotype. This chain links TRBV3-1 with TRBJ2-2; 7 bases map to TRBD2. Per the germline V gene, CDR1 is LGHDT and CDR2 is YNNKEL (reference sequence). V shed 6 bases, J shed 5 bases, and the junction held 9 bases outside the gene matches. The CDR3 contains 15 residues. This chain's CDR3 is CASRKALAETGELFF. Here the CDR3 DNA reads TGTGCCAGCAGGAAGGCGCTAGCGGAAACCGGGGAGCTGTTTTTT.

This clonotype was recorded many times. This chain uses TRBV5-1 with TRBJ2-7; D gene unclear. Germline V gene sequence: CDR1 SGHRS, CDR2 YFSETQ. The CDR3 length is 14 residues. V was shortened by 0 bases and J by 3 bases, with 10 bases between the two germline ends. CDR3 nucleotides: TGCGCCAGCAGCTTGGGGGTTGGAATCTACGAGCAGTACTTC. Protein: CASSLGVGIYEQYF.

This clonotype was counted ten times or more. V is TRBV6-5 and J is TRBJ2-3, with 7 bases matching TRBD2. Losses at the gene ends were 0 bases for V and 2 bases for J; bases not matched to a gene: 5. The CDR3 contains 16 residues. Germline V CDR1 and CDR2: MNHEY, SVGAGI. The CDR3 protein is CASSYSLSGNTDTQYF. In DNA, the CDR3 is TGTGCCAGCAGTTACTCGTTAAGCGGGAACACAGATACGCAGTATTTT.

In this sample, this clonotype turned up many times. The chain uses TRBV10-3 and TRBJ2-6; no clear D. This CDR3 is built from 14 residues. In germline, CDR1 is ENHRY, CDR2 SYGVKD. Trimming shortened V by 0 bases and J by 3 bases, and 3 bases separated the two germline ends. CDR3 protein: CAISESIGANVLTF. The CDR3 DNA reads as TGTGCCATCAGTGAGTCGATTGGGGCCAACGTCCTGACTTTC.

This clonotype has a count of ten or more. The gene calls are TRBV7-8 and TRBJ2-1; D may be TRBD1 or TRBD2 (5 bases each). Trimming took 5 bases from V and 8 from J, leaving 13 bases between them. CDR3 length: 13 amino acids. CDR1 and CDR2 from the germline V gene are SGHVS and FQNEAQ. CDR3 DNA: TGTGCCAGCAGCCCCGGGGCACTGGATGAGCAGTTCTTC. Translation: CASSPGALDEQFF.

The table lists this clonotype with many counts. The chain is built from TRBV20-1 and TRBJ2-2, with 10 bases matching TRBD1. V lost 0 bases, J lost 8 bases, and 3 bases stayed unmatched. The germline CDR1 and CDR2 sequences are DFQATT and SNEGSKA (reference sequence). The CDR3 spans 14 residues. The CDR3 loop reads CSAREGQGSGELFF. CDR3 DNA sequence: TGCAGTGCTAGAGAGGGACAGGGGAGTGGGGAGCTGTTTTTT.

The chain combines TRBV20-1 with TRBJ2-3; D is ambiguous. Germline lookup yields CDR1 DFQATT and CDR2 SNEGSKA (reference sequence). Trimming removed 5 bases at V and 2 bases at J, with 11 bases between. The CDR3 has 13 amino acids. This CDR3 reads CSAYWLITDTQYF. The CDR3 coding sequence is TGCAGTGCTTACTGGCTTATCACAGATACGCAGTATTTT.

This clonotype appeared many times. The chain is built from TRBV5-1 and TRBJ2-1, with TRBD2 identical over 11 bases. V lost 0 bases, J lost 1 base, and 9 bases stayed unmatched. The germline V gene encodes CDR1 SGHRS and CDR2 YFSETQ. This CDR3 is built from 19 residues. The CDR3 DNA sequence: TGCGCCAGCAGCTTGGTTACTAGCGGGAGAGTTTGGTCCTACAATGAGCAGTTCTTC. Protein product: CASSLVTSGRVWSYNEQFF.

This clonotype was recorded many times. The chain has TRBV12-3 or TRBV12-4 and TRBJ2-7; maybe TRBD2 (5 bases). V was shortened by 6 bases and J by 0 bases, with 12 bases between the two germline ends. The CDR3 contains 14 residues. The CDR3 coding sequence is TGTGCCAGCAGCGGAGCGGTTACCTCCTACGAGCAGTACTTC. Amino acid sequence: CASSGAVTSYEQYF.

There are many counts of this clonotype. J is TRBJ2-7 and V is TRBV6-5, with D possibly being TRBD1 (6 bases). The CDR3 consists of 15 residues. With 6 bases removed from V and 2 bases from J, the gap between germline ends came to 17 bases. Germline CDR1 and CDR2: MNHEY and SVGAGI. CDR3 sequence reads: CASRAQGRGTYEQYF. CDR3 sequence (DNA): TGTGCCAGCAGAGCACAGGGTAGGGGGACCTACGAGCAGTACTTC.

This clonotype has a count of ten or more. DNA for the CDR3: TGTGCCAGCACCAAACAGGGGACCGGGGAGCTGTTTTTT. This codes for CASTKQGTGELFF. V usage is TRBV5-8 and J usage is TRBJ2-2; 7 bases align to TRBD1. CDR3 size: 13 residues. In germline, CDR1 is SGHTS, CDR2 YDEGEE. The J segment lost 5 bases and the V segment lost 6 bases, leaving 4 bases of the junction unmatched.

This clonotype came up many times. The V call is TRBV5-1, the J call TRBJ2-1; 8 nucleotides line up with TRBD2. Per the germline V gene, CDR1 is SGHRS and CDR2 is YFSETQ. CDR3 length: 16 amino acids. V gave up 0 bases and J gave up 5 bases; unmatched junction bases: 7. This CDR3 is CASSLGSGGQHNEQFF. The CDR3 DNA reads TGCGCCAGCAGCTTGGGGAGCGGGGGACAACACAATGAGCAGTTCTTC.

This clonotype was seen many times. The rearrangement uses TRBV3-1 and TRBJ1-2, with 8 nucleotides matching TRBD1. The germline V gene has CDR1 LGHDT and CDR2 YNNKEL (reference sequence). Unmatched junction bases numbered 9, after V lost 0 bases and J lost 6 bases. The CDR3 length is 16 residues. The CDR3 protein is CASSQDRLDRVDGYTF. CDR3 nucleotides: TGTGCCAGCAGCCAAGATAGGTTGGACAGGGTCGATGGCTACACCTTC. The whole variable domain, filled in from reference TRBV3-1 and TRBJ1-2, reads DTAVSQTPKYLVTQMGNDKSIKCEQNLGHDTMYWYKQDSKKFLKIMFSYNNKELIINETVPNRFSPKSPDKAHLNLHINSLELGDSAVYFCASSQDRLDRVDGYTFGSGTRLTVV.

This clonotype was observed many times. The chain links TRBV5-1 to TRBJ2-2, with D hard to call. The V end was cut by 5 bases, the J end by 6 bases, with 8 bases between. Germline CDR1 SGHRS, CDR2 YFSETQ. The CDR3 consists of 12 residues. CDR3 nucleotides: TGCGCCAGCAGAGCTTACCCCGGGGAGCTGTTTTTT. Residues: CASRAYPGELFF.

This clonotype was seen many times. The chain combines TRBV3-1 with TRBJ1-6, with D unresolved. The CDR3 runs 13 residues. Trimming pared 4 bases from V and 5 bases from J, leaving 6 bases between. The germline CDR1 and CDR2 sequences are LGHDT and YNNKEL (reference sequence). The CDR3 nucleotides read TGTGCCAGCAGCCTGCTGAATAATTCACCCCTCCACTTT. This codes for CASSLLNNSPLHF.

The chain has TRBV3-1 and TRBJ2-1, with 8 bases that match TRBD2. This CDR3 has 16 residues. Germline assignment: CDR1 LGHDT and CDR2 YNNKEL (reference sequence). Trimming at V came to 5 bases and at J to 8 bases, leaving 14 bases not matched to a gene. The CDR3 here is CASSSRAGAKGDEQFF. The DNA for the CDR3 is TGTGCCAGCAGCTCTCGAGCGGGGGCAAAGGGGGATGAGCAGTTCTTC.

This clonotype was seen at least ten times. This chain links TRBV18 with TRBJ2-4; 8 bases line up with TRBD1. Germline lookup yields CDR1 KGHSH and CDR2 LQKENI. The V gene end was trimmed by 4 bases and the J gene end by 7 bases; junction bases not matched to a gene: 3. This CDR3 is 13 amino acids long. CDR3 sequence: CASSQDRDNIQYF. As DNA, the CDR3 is TGTGCCAGCTCACAGGACAGGGATAACATTCAGTACTTC.

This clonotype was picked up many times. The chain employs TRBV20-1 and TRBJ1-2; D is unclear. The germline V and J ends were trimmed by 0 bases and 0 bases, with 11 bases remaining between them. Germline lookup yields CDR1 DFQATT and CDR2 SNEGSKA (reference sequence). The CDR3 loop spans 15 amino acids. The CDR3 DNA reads TGCAGTGCTAGAGACCCCCAGGCCCCTAACTATGGCTACACCTTC. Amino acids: CSARDPQAPNYGYTF.

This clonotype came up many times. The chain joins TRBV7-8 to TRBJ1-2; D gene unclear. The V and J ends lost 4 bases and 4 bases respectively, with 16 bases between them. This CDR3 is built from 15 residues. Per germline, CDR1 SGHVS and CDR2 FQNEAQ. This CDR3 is CASSSEQTAFYGYTF. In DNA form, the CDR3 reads TGTGCCAGCAGCTCAGAGCAAACAGCTTTCTATGGCTACACCTTC.

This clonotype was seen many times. In DNA, the CDR3 is TGTGCCAGCAGTTTTACGCCCCGCGGGCTCCACAATGAGCAGTTCTTC. This sequence encodes CASSFTPRGLHNEQFF. The chain links TRBV12-3 or TRBV12-4 to TRBJ2-1; weak D call: TRBD2 (5 bases). The CDR3 sequence is 16 residues long. V shed 3 bases and J shed 5 bases, with 17 bases lying between them.

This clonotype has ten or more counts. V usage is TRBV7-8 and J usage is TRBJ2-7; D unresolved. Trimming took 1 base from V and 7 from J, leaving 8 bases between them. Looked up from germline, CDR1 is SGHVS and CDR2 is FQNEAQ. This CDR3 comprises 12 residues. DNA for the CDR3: TGTGCCAGCAGCTTAGAGTTAAATGAGCAGTACTTC. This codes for CASSLELNEQYF.

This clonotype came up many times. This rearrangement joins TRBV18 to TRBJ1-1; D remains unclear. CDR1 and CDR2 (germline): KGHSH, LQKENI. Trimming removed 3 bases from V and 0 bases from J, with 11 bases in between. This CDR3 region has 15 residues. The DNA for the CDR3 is TGTGCCAGCTCACCCACGCAAGAAATGAACACTGAAGCTTTCTTT. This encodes CASSPTQEMNTEAFF.

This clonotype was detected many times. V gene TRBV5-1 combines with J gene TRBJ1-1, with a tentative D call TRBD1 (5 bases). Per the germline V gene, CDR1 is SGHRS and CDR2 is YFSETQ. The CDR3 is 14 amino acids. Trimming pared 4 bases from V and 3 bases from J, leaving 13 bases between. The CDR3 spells CASSRSGLDTEAFF. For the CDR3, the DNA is TGCGCCAGCAGCCGCTCAGGGTTGGACACTGAAGCTTTCTTT.